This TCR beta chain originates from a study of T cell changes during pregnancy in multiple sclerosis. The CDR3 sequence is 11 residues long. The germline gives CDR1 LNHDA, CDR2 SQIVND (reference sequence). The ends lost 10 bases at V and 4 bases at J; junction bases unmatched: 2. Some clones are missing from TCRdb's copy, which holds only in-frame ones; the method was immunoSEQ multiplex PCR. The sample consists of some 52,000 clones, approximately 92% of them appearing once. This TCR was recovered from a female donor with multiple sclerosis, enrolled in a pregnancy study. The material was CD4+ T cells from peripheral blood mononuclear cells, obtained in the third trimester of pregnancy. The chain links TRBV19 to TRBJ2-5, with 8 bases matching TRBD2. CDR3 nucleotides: TGTGCCACGAGCGGGGGAGAGACCCAGTACTTC. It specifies CATSGGETQYF.